The 20 T cell receptor beta chains below were found in one sample sequenced in a study of radiotherapy plus CTLA-4 blockade in lung cancer. Method: immunoSEQ multiplex PCR; TCRdb's copy keeps in-frame clones and lacks some. In the table there are around 100,000 clones, approximately 80% of which are singletons. The specimen was peripheral blood, collected from a patient treated with radiotherapy plus ipilimumab. These receptors all come from a human donor with non-small cell lung cancer that progressed on radiotherapy plus ipilimumab. Some clones in this sample may be carry-over from other donors' samples.

V gene TRBV7-2 combines with J gene TRBJ2-5, with 7 positions matching TRBD1. V was pared by 1 base and J by 4 bases, with 6 bases of the junction left unmatched. This CDR3 is built from 15 residues. Germline loops: CDR1 SGHTA, CDR2 FQGNSA. The chain's CDR3 is CASSLVGGAAETQYF. The CDR3 bases are TGTGCCAGCAGCTTAGTAGGGGGCGCGGCAGAGACCCAGTACTTC. The full variable domain, in which reference TRBV7-2 and TRBJ2-5 provide the parts outside the CDR3, is GAGVSQSPSNKVTEKGKDVELRCDPISGHTALYWYRQSLGQGLEFLIYFQGNSAPDKSGLPSDRFSAERTGGSVSTLTIQRTQQEDSAVYLCASSLVGGAAETQYFGPGTRLLVL.

This clone has more than one count but fewer than ten. The chain is built from TRBV2 and TRBJ1-6; no reliable D call. The CDR3 spans 13 residues. Germline V CDR1 and CDR2: SNHLY, FYNNEI. The V end lost 6 bases, the J end lost 6 bases, and 9 bases lay between the germline ends. The CDR3, as DNA: TGTGCCAGCAGGACGGTGGGTAATTCACCCCTCCACTTT. This sequence encodes CASRTVGNSPLHF.

The chain carries TRBV7-9 and TRBJ2-7; 9 nucleotides line up with TRBD1. The CDR3 length is 14 residues. The V and J ends lost 1 base and 5 bases, in that order; junction bases with no gene match: 3. CDR1 is SEHNR and CDR2 is FQNEAQ in the germline V gene (reference sequence). The CDR3 DNA sequence: TGTGCCAGCAGCTTAGACAGGGGGCACGACGAGCAGTACTTC. The encoded protein is CASSLDRGHDEQYF.

The V call is TRBV2, the J call TRBJ1-4; D unresolved. This CDR3 comprises 12 residues. CDR1 is SNHLY and CDR2 is FYNNEI in the germline V gene. Trimming stripped 6 bases from V and 4 bases from J, with 6 bases between. CDR3 sequence: CASSSYNEKLFF. The CDR3 DNA sequence: TGTGCCAGCAGCTCCTATAATGAAAAACTGTTTTTT.

The chain carries TRBV7-9 and TRBJ2-7; 9 nucleotides agree with TRBD1. CDR3 size: 16 residues. Germline CDR1 and CDR2: SEHNR and FQNEAQ (reference sequence). J lost 6 bases, V lost 3 bases, and 12 bases had no gene match. The CDR3 protein is CASSLAGTGIKAEQYF. The CDR3 DNA reads TGTGCCAGCAGCTTGGCCGGGACAGGGATTAAGGCCGAGCAGTACTTC. Combining the CDR3 with reference TRBV7-9 and TRBJ2-7 gives the whole variable domain DTGVSQNPRHKITKRGQNVTFRCDPISEHNRLYWYRQTLGQGPEFLTYFQNEAQLEKSRLLSDRFSAERPKGSFSTLEIQRTEQGDSAMYLCASSLAGTGIKAEQYFGPGTRLTVT.

The V call is TRBV7-6, the J call TRBJ2-7, with D unclear. There are 13 residues in the CDR3. Deletions cut 5 bases from V and 1 base from J, with 9 bases between. Germline values: CDR1 SGHVS, CDR2 FNYEAQ. CDR3 amino acids: CASSLSRSYEQYF. CDR3 nucleotide sequence: TGTGCCAGCAGCCTGTCTAGATCCTACGAGCAGTACTTC.

This clone was recorded once. The chain has TRBV6-6 and TRBJ1-2, with TRBD1 matching 8 bases. V lost 6 bases and J lost 2; bases outside the gene matches: 11. This CDR3 is built from 16 residues. In germline, CDR1 is MNHNY, CDR2 SVGAGI (reference sequence). For the CDR3, the DNA is TGTGCCAGCAGCCAGGACAGGGTAACTACAAACTATGGCTACACCTTC. Amino acid sequence: CASSQDRVTTNYGYTF.

The chain has TRBV6-4 and TRBJ1-6, with 7 bases matching TRBD1. The CDR3 sequence is 14 residues long. Trimming took 2 bases from V and 8 from J; bases not matched to a gene: 3. Germline CDR1 MRHNA, CDR2 SNTAGT. CDR3 amino acids: CASSDGDSYSPLHF. The DNA for the CDR3 is TGTGCCAGCAGTGACGGGGACAGCTATTCACCCCTCCACTTT.

The chain recombines TRBV11-2 with TRBJ1-2; D unresolved. The V end was cut by 5 bases, the J end by 5 bases, with 9 bases between. The germline gives CDR1 SGHAT, CDR2 FQNNGV. The CDR3 sequence is 12 residues long. For the CDR3, the DNA is TGTGCCAGCAGCCCAGAAGGGTATGGCTACACCTTC. This gives the protein CASSPEGYGYTF.

The J gene is TRBJ2-5, the V gene TRBV7-9, with TRBD2 as a possible D gene (5 bases). The germline gives CDR1 SEHNR, CDR2 FQNEAQ (reference sequence). CDR3 length: 13 residues. Deletions cut 3 bases from V and 5 bases from J, with 10 bases between. The DNA of the CDR3 is TGTGCCAGCAGCTTTCTAGCTTCGGAGACCCAGTACTTC. As protein: CASSFLASETQYF.

The genes are TRBV10-1 and TRBJ2-2, with TRBD1 as a possible D gene (6 bases). Germline V lookup: CDR1 WNHNN, CDR2 SYGVQD (reference sequence). This CDR3 region has 14 residues. With 2 bases removed from V and 5 bases from J, the gap between germline ends came to 9 bases. CDR3 sequence (DNA): TGCGCCAGCAGTGAGAGAAGGGGGACCGGGGAGCTGTTTTTT. It specifies CASSERRGTGELFF.

This chain links TRBV6-5 with TRBJ2-7, with a possible D match to TRBD1 (5 bases). The CDR3 length is 15 residues. Germline CDR1 is MNHEY and CDR2 is SVGAGI. V lost 4 bases to trimming and J lost 4 bases, with 17 bases between them. CDR3 sequence: CASSLSIQDRYEQYF. CDR3 in DNA: TGTGCCAGCAGTTTAAGTATACAGGACCGATACGAGCAGTACTTC.

The chain joins TRBV6-1 to TRBJ2-7; the D is unclear. V was pared by 7 bases and J by 0 bases, with 16 bases between. Germline V gene lookup returns CDR1 MNHNS and CDR2 SASEGT. The CDR3 length is 15 residues. The CDR3, as DNA: TGTGCCAGCACCGAAGTTCCTCGCGGCTCCTACGAGCAGTACTTC. This encodes CASTEVPRGSYEQYF.

For the CDR3, the DNA is TGTGCCTGGAACGGGGGGTTTAATGAAAAACTGTTTTTT. Translating gives CAWNGGFNEKLFF. This rearrangement joins TRBV30 to TRBJ1-4, with D perhaps TRBD1 (5 bases). From germline, CDR1 is GTSNPN and CDR2 SVGIG (reference sequence). Deletions cut 4 bases from V and 4 bases from J, with 10 bases between. The CDR3 is 13 residues long.

This clone has just one count. This sequence joins TRBV30 and TRBJ1-5, with a possible D match to TRBD1 (6 bases). Trimming removed 2 bases from V and 3 bases from J, with 8 bases in between. From germline, CDR1 is GTSNPN and CDR2 SVGIG (reference sequence). The length of the CDR3 is 13 residues. CDR3 in amino acids: CAWSRQVNQPQHF. For the CDR3, the DNA is TGTGCCTGGAGTAGACAGGTCAATCAGCCCCAGCATTTT.

The chain combines TRBV5-4 with TRBJ2-1, with D perhaps TRBD1 (5 bases). CDR1 and CDR2 (germline): SGHNT, YYREEE (reference sequence). Trimming left V 4 bases short and J 6 bases short, with 14 bases between. This CDR3 is 14 amino acids long. CDR3 sequence (DNA): TGTGCCAGCAGCCGTGAGGTGGGGCTCAATGAGCAGTTCTTC. It is translated as CASSREVGLNEQFF.

The gene calls are TRBV9 and TRBJ2-5; TRBD1 matches at 11 bases. This CDR3 has 16 residues. Trimming removed 0 bases from V and 4 bases from J; junction bases left unmatched: 5. Looked up from germline, CDR1 is SGDLS and CDR2 is YYNGEE. The CDR3 is CASSVEGGTGGETQYF. CDR3 sequence (DNA): TGTGCCAGCAGCGTAGAGGGCGGGACAGGGGGAGAGACCCAGTACTTC.

This rearrangement joins TRBV28 to TRBJ1-3; D is undetermined. Looked up from germline, CDR1 is MDHEN and CDR2 is SYDVKM. Trimming removed 5 bases from V and 3 bases from J, with 20 bases in between. This CDR3 is 17 amino acids long. The CDR3 sequence: CASSTIDFSRGGNTIYF. The CDR3 DNA is TGTGCCAGCAGTACCATTGACTTCTCCCGGGGTGGAAACACCATATATTTT. Looking up the rest from reference TRBV28 and TRBJ1-3 gives the full variable domain: DVKVTQSSRYLVKRTGEKVFLECVQDMDHENMFWYRQDPGLGLRLIYFSYDVKMKEKGDIPEGYSVSREKKERFSLILESASTNQTSMYLCASSTIDFSRGGNTIYFGEGSWLTVV.

The chain recombines TRBV28 with TRBJ2-7; D call uncertain. V dropped 4 bases and J dropped 4 bases, with 8 bases sitting between them. The V gene's germline CDR1 is MDHEN and CDR2 SYDVKM. This CDR3 spans 12 amino acids. The DNA of the CDR3 is TGTGCCAGCAGTTATGCATCTTACGAGCAGTACTTC. It is translated as CASSYASYEQYF.

This chain joins TRBV2 and TRBJ1-6; tentatively, D is TRBD1 (5 bases). CDR1 and CDR2 from the germline V gene are SNHLY and FYNNEI. V lost 4 bases to trimming and J lost 7 bases, with 14 bases between them. This CDR3 has 15 amino acids. The CDR3 is CASSGTAGTNSPLHF. The CDR3 nucleotides read TGTGCCAGCAGTGGAACGGCAGGGACGAATTCACCCCTCCACTTT.